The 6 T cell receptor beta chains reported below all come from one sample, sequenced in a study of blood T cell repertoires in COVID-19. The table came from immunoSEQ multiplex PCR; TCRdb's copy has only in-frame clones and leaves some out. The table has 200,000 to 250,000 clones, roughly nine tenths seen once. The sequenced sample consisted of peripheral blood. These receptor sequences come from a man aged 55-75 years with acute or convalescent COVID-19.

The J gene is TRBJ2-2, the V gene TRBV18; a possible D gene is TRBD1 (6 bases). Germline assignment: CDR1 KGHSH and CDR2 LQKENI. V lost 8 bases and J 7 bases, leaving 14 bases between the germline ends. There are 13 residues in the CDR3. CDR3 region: CASQGSLDGELFF. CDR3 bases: TGTGCCAGCCAGGGGTCCCTCGACGGGGAGCTGTTTTTT.

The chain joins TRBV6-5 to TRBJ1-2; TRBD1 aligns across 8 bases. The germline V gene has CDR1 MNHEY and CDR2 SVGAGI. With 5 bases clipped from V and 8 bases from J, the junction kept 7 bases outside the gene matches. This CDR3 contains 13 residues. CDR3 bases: TGTGCCAGCAGTCAACGGACAGGGAGGGGCTACACCTTC. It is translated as CASSQRTGRGYTF.

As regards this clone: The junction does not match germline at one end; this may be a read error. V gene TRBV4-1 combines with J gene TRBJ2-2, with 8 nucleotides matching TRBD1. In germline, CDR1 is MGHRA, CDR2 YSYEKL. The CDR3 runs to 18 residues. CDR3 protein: CASSQAGTGGKNTGELFF. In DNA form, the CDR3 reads TGCGCCAGCAGTCAAGCCGGGACAGGCGGTAAGAACACCGGGGAGCTGTTTTTT.

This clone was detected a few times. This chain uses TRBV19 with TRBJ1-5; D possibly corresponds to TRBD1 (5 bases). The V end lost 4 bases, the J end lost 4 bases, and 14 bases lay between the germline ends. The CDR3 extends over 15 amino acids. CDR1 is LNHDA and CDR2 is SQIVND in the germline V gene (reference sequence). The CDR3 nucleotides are TGTGCCAGTAGTACTCGGCAGGGAGGTAATCAGCCCCAGCATTTT. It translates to CASSTRQGGNQPQHF.

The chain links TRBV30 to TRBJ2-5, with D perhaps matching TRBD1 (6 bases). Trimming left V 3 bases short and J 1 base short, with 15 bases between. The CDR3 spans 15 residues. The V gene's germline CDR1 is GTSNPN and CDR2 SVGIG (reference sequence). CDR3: CAWSYYGQLQETQYF. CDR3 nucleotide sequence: TGTGCCTGGAGCTACTATGGACAGCTCCAAGAGACCCAGTACTTC. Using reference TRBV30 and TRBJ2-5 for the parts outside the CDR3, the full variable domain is SQTIHQWPATLVQPVGSPLSLECTVEGTSNPNLYWYRQAAGRGLQLLFYSVGIGQISSEVPQNLSASRPQDRQFILSSKKLLLSDSGFYLCAWSYYGQLQETQYFGPGTRLLVL.

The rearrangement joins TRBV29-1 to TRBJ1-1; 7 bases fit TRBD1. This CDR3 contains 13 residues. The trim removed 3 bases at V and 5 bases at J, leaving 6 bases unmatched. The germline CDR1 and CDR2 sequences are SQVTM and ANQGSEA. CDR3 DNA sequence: TGCAGCGTTGAGCCACAGGGGCGGACTGAAGCTTTCTTT. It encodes CSVEPQGRTEAFF.